The clone carrying this TCR beta chain came up once. Its specificity is unknown. The source of the sample is a study of cytomegalovirus exposure and HLA in healthy donors. Trimming cost V 0 bases and J 0 bases, with 17 bases left between them. The length of the CDR3 is 18 residues. The V gene's germline CDR1 is LNHNV and CDR2 YYDKDF (reference sequence). The primer mix had 60 Vbeta and 13 Jbeta primers. Method: immunoSEQ multiplex PCR; TCRdb's copy keeps in-frame clones and lacks some. The sample carries some 140,000 clones, about 80% recorded once. General observations from the study: According to a later analysis, most TCR beta chains associated with CMV appeared HLA-restricted.

The sample consisted of PBMCs. This chain uses TRBV15 with TRBJ1-2; tentatively, D is TRBD1 (5 bases). This clonotype was obtained from a man aged 30 to 45 in good health and CMV-seropositive. The CDR3 is CATSRDRNRMYSNYGYTF. In DNA form, the CDR3 reads TGTGCCACCAGCAGAGATCGAAACAGGATGTACTCTAACTATGGCTACACCTTC.